The 2 T cell receptor beta chains listed next were all sequenced from one sample in a study of CD4+ T cells in melanoma. Clones were read by immunoSEQ multiplex PCR, and TCRdb kept only the in-frame ones, dropping some. The table lists approximately 14,000 clones, 62% of them singletons. Sequences were obtained from cells from a culture (not recorded whether cultured in vitro). The receptors stem from a human donor with melanoma.

The rearrangement uses TRBV7-4 and TRBJ2-1, with 8 nucleotides matching TRBD2. The CDR3 has 11 amino acids. The V segment lost 7 bases and the J segment 15 bases; nucleotides outside the gene matches: 8. Per the germline V gene, CDR1 is SGHVT and CDR2 is SQSDAQ. Here the CDR3 DNA reads TGTGCCAGCATGCGGAAGCGGGGGCTGTTCTTC. Amino acids: CASMRKRGLFF.

V is TRBV6-1 and J is TRBJ2-1; D remains unclear. In germline, CDR1 is MNHNS, CDR2 SASEGT. This CDR3 region has 13 residues. With 4 bases removed from V and 5 bases from J, the gap between germline ends came to 9 bases. CDR3 DNA: TGTGCCAGCAGTGTCTGGGCTAACAATGAGCAGTTCTTC. It codes for CASSVWANNEQFF.